This T cell receptor (beta chain) was sequenced during a study of OX40 agonist ivuxolimab in advanced cancers. Overall study: As their treatment, patients were administered ivuxolimab, an agonistic anti-OX40 (CD134) antibody. Aged about 20 to 80 with a mean of about 60 years, they were around 83% male. Ivuxolimab was delivered to patients intravenously every 2 weeks at doses spanning 0.01 to 10 mg/kg.

Of note for this clone: What it binds is not known.

Sequenced by immunoSEQ multiplex PCR; TCRdb stores in-frame clones only, minus some. The data hold roughly 90,000 clones, with approximately 90% observed a single time. The V gene lost 5 bases and the J gene lost 10 bases, with 20 bases spanning the gap. Per germline, CDR1 SGHVS and CDR2 FNYEAQ. CDR3 length equals 14 residues. Overall study results and limits: Clonal expansion by week 6 occurred in CD4+ and CD8+ blood T cells (at 0.1 to 3.0 mg/kg).

The clonotype comes from an adult with an advanced solid tumor such as melanoma, head and neck, liver or kidney cancer. The material sequenced was CD4+ or CD8+ T cells sorted from blood, taken in a trial of the OX40 agonist ivuxolimab. J is TRBJ1-2 and V is TRBV7-6; D might be TRBD1 (6 bases). The CDR3 sequence is CASSRGGGLWDYTF. The CDR3 coding sequence is TGTGCCAGCAGCCGGGGCGGGGGGCTATGGGACTACACCTTC.